The clone carrying this T cell receptor (beta chain) was detected many times. Its matching antigen is unknown. This specimen comes from a study of CD8 T cells in ankylosing spondylitis. Scientists made TCR beta libraries using quantitative 5'-RACE with molecular barcodes. TCRdb re-called the 5' RACE reads through MiXCR, storing one row per CDR3 protein. The sample lists under 300,000 distinct CDR3 sequences, about 10% occurring once. Germline CDR1 and CDR2: MGHRA and YSYEKL. The CDR3 totals 15 residues. V was trimmed by 2 bases and J by 2 bases, leaving 12 bases between them. Findings of the study overall: Enrichment of disease-linked clones was reportedly significant in matched ankylosing spondylitis synovial fluid. Disease-linked clones, CD8+, were relatively rare in peripheral blood. About 8 highly homologous variants made up a TCR beta motif, and this motif appeared characteristic of ankylosing spondylitis blood.

This receptor was taken from a male donor with ankylosing spondylitis or in good health (not recorded which). The gene calls are TRBV4-1 and TRBJ1-2; D might be TRBD1 (6 bases). Sequencing was performed on blood, either unsorted or a sorted T cell fraction (not recorded which). The CDR3 sequence is CASSQSSTGNYGYTF. The CDR3 DNA sequence: TGCGCCAGCAGCCAATCGTCAACAGGGAACTATGGCTACACCTTC.